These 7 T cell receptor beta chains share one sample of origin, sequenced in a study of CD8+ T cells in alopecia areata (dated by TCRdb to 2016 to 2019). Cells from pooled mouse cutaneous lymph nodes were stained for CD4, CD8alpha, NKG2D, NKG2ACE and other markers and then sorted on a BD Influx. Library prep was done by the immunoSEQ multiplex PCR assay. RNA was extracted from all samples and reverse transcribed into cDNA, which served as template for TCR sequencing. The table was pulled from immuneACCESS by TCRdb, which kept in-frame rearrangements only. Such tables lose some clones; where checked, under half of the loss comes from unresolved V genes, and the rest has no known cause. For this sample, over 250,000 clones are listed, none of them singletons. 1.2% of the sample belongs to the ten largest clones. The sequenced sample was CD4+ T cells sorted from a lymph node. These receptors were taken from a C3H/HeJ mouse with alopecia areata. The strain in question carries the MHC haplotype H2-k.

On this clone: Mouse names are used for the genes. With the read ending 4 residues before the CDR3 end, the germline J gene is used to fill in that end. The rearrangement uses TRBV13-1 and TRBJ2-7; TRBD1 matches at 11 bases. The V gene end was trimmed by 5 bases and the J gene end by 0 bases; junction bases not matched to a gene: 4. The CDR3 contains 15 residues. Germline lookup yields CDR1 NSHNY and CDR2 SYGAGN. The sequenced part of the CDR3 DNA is TGTGCCAGCAGCAAGGGACAGGGGGACTCCTAT. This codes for CASSKGQGDSY. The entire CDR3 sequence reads CASSKGQGDSYEQYF.

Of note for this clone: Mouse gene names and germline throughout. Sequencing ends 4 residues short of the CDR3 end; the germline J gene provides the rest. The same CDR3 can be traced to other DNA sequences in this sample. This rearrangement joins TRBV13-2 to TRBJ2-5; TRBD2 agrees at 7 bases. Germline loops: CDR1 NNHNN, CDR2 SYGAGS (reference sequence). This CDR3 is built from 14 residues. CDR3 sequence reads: CASGDGLGEDTQYF. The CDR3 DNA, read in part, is TGTGCCAGCGGTGATGGCCTGGGGGAAGAC.

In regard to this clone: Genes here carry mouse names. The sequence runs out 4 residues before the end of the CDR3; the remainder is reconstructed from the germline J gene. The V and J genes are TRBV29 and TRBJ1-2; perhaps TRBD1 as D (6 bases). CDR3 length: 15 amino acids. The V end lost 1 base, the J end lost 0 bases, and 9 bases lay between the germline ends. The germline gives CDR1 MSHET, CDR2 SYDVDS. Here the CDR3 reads CASSLFRGPNSDYTF. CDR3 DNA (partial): TGTGCTAGCAGTTTATTCAGGGGTCCAAACTCC.

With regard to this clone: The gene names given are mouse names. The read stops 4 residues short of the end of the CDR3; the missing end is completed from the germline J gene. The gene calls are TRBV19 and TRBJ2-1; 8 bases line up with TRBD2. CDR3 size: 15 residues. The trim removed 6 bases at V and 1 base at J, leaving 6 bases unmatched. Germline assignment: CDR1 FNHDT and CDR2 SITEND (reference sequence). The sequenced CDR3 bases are TGTGCCAGCATGATCTGGGGGGCCAACTATGCT. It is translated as CASMIWGANYA. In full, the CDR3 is CASMIWGANYAEQFF.

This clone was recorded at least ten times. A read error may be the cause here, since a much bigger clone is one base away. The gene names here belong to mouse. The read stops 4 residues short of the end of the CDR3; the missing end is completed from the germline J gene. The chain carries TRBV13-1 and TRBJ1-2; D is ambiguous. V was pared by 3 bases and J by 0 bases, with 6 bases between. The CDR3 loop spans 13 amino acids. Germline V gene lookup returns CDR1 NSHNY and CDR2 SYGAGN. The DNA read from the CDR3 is TGTGCCAGCAGTGTGACATCAAACTCC. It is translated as CASSVTSNS. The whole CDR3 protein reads CASSVTSNSDYTF.

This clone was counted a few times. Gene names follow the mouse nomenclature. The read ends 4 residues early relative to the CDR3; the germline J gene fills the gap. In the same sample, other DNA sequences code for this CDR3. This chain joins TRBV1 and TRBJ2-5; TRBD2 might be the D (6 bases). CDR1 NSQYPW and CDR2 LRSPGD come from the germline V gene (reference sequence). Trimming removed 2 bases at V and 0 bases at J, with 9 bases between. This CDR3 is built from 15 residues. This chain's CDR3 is CTCSASGGNQDTQYF. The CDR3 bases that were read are TGCACCTGCAGTGCATCCGGGGGGAACCAAGAC. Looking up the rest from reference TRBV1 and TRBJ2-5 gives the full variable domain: VTLLEQNPRWRLVPRGQAVNLRCILKNSQYPWMSWYQQDLQKQLQWLFTLRSPGDKEVKSLPGADYLATRVTDTELRLQVANMSQGRTLYCTCSASGGNQDTQYFGPGTRLLVL.

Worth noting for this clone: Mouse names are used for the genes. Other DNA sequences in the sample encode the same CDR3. CDR3: CAWSLGGEDTQYF. CDR3 DNA (partial): TGTGCCTGGAGTCTCGGGGGGGAAGAC. V usage is TRBV31 and J usage is TRBJ2-5; TRBD2 aligns across 7 bases. The observed sequence ends 4 residues before the CDR3 terminus, with the missing tail filled in from the germline J gene. Per the germline V gene, CDR1 is GKSSPN and CDR2 is SITVG. The CDR3 has 13 amino acids.